These T cell receptor beta chains were read from a single sample in a study of T-cell reconstitution after alpha-beta-depleted transplantation in children. TCRdb reprocessed the PCR reads with MiXCR, giving one entry per CDR3 protein. The sample records some 130,000 distinct CDR3 sequences, 9.7% being singletons. Source: PBMCs, mostly from graft donor cells, taken 180 days after TCRalphabeta/CD19-depleted stem cell transplant. These TCRs come from a girl under three years old who had a stem cell transplant for combined immunodeficiency, so the T cells may come from the graft donor. Each CDR3 is given with its conserved first and last residue. Fields, in order: CDR3 protein, CDR3 DNA, V gene, clone size, D gene, J gene. D genes are given only for firm matches. Not every row has a clone size; where given, it reads once, few, many or a size class.

CASSRGTGGVTGELFF	TGTGCCAGCAGTCGGGGTACAGGGGGAGTCACCGGGGAGCTGTTTTTT	TRBV12-3/TRBV12-4	few	TRBD1	TRBJ2-2
CSARVHSGGPRDTQYF	TGCAGTGCTAGAGTCCATAGCGGGGGGCCGCGAGATACGCAGTATTTT	TRBV20-1	many	TRBD2	TRBJ2-3
CASSLAPAGLGASEQYF	TGTGCCAGCAGCTTAGCCCCCGCGGGACTAGGAGCGAGCGAGCAGTACTTC	TRBV7-9	few	TRBD2	TRBJ2-7
CASSFGTLYEQYF	TGTGCCAGCAGTTTCGGGACCCTCTACGAGCAGTACTTC	TRBV12-3/TRBV12-4	-	-	TRBJ2-7
CASSLPSGELFF	TGTGCCAGCAGCTTGCCAAGCGGGGAGCTGTTTTTT	TRBV7-9	-	-	TRBJ2-2
CSVPSGRGGYEQFF	TGCAGCGTTCCAAGCGGGAGGGGTGGCTATGAGCAGTTCTTC	TRBV29-1	many	TRBD2	TRBJ2-1
CASSVGTVNTEAFF	TGTGCCAGCAGCGTAGGGACGGTGAACACTGAAGCTTTCTTT	TRBV9	-	-	TRBJ1-1
CASSHIFGGTQETQYF	TGTGCCAGCAGCCACATATTTGGAGGGACTCAAGAGACCCAGTACTTC	TRBV7-7	-	-	TRBJ2-5
CSARALDRVDQPQHF	TGCAGTGCTAGGGCTCTTGACAGGGTCGATCAGCCCCAGCATTTT	TRBV20-1	-	TRBD1	TRBJ1-5
CASSFTDTYGYTF	TGTGCCAGCAGCTTTACGGACACCTATGGCTACACCTTC	TRBV7-2	few	-	TRBJ1-2
CSARGTVNTDTQYF	TGCAGTGCTAGGGGCACTGTTAACACAGATACGCAGTATTTT	TRBV20-1	few	-	TRBJ2-3
CATSDYVRGTQYF	TGTGCCACCAGTGATTACGTCAGGGGGACCCAGTACTTC	TRBV24-1	-	-	TRBJ2-5
CASSPNGGFTEAFF	TGTGCCAGCAGCCCCAACGGCGGGTTCACTGAAGCTTTCTTT	TRBV12-3/TRBV12-4	many	-	TRBJ1-1
CASSLGPTSQNIQYF	TGTGCCAGCAGCTTGGGACCTACCAGCCAAAACATTCAGTACTTC	TRBV7-3	few	-	TRBJ2-4
CAIRQGEGNTIYF	TGTGCCATCAGGCAGGGTGAGGGAAACACCATATATTTT	TRBV10-3	-	-	TRBJ1-3
CASSLAGGVSYEQYF	TGTGCCAGCAGCTTGGCTGGCGGGGTCTCCTACGAGCAGTACTTC	TRBV5-5	-	-	TRBJ2-7
CASSSDREIYNSPLHF	TGCGCCAGCAGCTCCGACAGGGAAATATATAATTCACCCCTCCACTTT	TRBV5-1	few	TRBD1	TRBJ1-6
CASSLELVNEQFF	TGCGCCAGCAGCTTGGAACTAGTCAATGAGCAGTTCTTC	TRBV5-1	many	-	TRBJ2-1
CSARTAGANVLTF	TGCAGTGCTAGGACAGCTGGGGCCAACGTCCTGACTTTC	TRBV20-1	many	-	TRBJ2-6
CASSQEGGDQPQHF	TGCGCCAGCAGCCAAGAAGGAGGGGATCAGCCCCAGCATTTT	TRBV4-3	many	-	TRBJ1-5
CASSWGQAPGEQYF	TGCGCCAGCAGCTGGGGACAGGCGCCGGGCGAGCAGTACTTC	TRBV5-1	medium-sized	TRBD1	TRBJ2-7
CAWSDGQVHTEAFF	TGTGCCTGGAGCGACGGACAGGTGCACACTGAAGCTTTCTTT	TRBV30	few	TRBD1	TRBJ1-1
CSAPITGELFF	TGCAGCGCCCCCATCACCGGGGAGCTGTTTTTT	TRBV29-1	-	-	TRBJ2-2
CSVGRDGPAADTQYF	TGCAGCGTTGGAAGGGACGGGCCTGCGGCAGATACGCAGTATTTT	TRBV29-1	many	-	TRBJ2-3
CASSLGPHRFQAKNIQYF	TGCGCCAGCAGCTTGGGTCCCCACAGATTTCAAGCCAAAAACATTCAGTACTTC	TRBV5-1	many	-	TRBJ2-4
CASSLAGTSGVTDTQYF	TGCGCCAGCAGCTTGGCCGGGACTAGCGGGGTCACAGATACGCAGTATTTT	TRBV5-1	many	TRBD2	TRBJ2-3
CASSADSLYGYTF	TGTGCCAGCAGTGCGGACAGCCTCTATGGCTACACCTTC	TRBV6-1	-	-	TRBJ1-2
CASSQDVKRYNEQFF	TGCGCCAGCAGCCAAGATGTGAAGAGATACAATGAGCAGTTCTTC	TRBV4-3	-	-	TRBJ2-1
CSPIRGSSYEQYF	TGCAGTCCAATCCGGGGTTCTTCCTACGAGCAGTACTTC	TRBV20-1	-	-	TRBJ2-7
CASSLKRRNQPQHF	TGTGCCAGCAGTTTAAAACGGCGAAATCAGCCCCAGCATTTT	TRBV12-3/TRBV12-4	few	-	TRBJ1-5
CSARDPGGTSGNTIYF	TGCAGTGCTAGAGATCCAGGGGGGACCTCTGGAAACACCATATATTTT	TRBV20-1	-	TRBD1	TRBJ1-3
CASSYRDRLYNEQFF	TGTGCCAGCAGTTACCGGGACAGGTTGTACAATGAGCAGTTCTTC	TRBV6-5	few	TRBD1	TRBJ2-1
CASSARTGRGGETQYF	TGTGCCAGCAGCGCCCGGACAGGGAGAGGGGGAGAGACCCAGTACTTC	TRBV7-8	few	TRBD1	TRBJ2-5
CASSYSSGTPYEQYF	TGTGCCAGCAGTTACTCGTCCGGGACTCCCTACGAGCAGTACTTC	TRBV6-2/TRBV6-3	few	-	TRBJ2-7
CASSLAPYNEQFF	TGCGCCAGCAGCTTGGCTCCTTACAATGAGCAGTTCTTC	TRBV5-1	many	-	TRBJ2-1
CASTLGQFSTDTQYF	TGTGCCAGCACCCTGGGGCAGTTTAGCACAGATACGCAGTATTTT	TRBV12-3/TRBV12-4	many	-	TRBJ2-3
CSARETYRVQETQYF	TGCAGTGCTAGGGAGACCTACAGGGTACAAGAGACCCAGTACTTC	TRBV20-1	-	-	TRBJ2-5
CSVERGGIRQETQYF	TGCAGCGTTGAAAGAGGGGGTATACGGCAAGAGACCCAGTACTTC	TRBV29-1	few	-	TRBJ2-5
CASRGGTSGGSSYEQYF	TGCGCCAGCAGAGGAGGGACTAGCGGGGGGTCCTCCTACGAGCAGTACTTC	TRBV5-1	-	TRBD2	TRBJ2-7
CASSLRVRHSYNEQFF	TGCGCCAGCAGCTTGAGGGTCCGGCATTCCTACAATGAGCAGTTCTTC	TRBV5-1	few	-	TRBJ2-1
CSGYSSGGSYNEQFF	TGCAGCGGGTACTCCTCGGGGGGCTCCTACAATGAGCAGTTCTTC	TRBV29-1	many	TRBD2	TRBJ2-1
CSAVDRGRVNEQFF	TGCAGTGCCGTGGACAGGGGGCGAGTCAATGAGCAGTTCTTC	TRBV20-1	-	TRBD1	TRBJ2-1
CSARRTSGIYEQYF	TGCAGTGCTCGTCGGACTAGCGGGATATACGAGCAGTACTTC	TRBV20-1	-	TRBD2	TRBJ2-7
CASSFTGYSYEQYF	TGTGCCAGCAGTTTCACAGGATACTCCTACGAGCAGTACTTC	TRBV27	-	-	TRBJ2-7
CASSIIPGLSNNEQFF	TGTGCCAGCAGCATTATCCCGGGACTATCTAACAATGAGCAGTTCTTC	TRBV6-2/TRBV6-3	-	TRBD2	TRBJ2-1
CATSAGPGTEAFF	TGTGCCACCAGCGCCGGACCCGGCACTGAAGCTTTCTTT	TRBV15	few	-	TRBJ1-1
CSASGQEVYEQYF	TGCAGTGCTAGCGGACAGGAAGTCTACGAGCAGTACTTC	TRBV20-1	few	TRBD1	TRBJ2-7
CASSRPGGWYEQYF	TGTGCCAGCTCTCGCCCGGGGGGCTGGTACGAGCAGTACTTC	TRBV18	-	-	TRBJ2-7
CSANGADSSYNEQFF	TGCAGTGCTAATGGGGCTGATAGCTCCTACAATGAGCAGTTCTTC	TRBV20-1	-	-	TRBJ2-1
CASSSVGETQYF	TGTGCCAGCAGCTCGGTTGGAGAGACCCAGTACTTC	TRBV7-9	-	-	TRBJ2-5